This T cell receptor beta chain was observed in a study of beta chain features in type 1 diabetes. The CDR3 runs to 12 residues. The V end lost 9 bases, the J end lost 7 bases, and 13 bases lay between the germline ends. From germline, CDR1 is MGHDK and CDR2 SYGVNS. Sequencing targeted expressed TCRB transcripts, as all isolated RNA had been reverse transcribed. Assay used: immunoSEQ multiplex PCR; TCRdb lists only in-frame clones, some missing. The sample lists fewer than 250,000 clones; about 14% were seen once. Study-wide findings and caveats: A greater similarity of naive, central memory and Treg TCRB repertoires was seen among patients than among healthy donors.

This clone was counted only a few times. Its specificity is not known. This chain uses TRBV25-1 with TRBJ2-1, with D perhaps TRBD2 (5 bases). The sequence came from a woman between 40 and 50 years old in good health. Sequencing was carried out using naive CD4+ T cells from blood. The CDR3 sequence is CASWGEANEQFF. The CDR3 coding sequence is TGTGCCAGTTGGGGAGAAGCGAATGAGCAGTTCTTC. The variable domain in full, completed from reference TRBV25-1 and TRBJ2-1, reads EADIYQTPRYLVIGTGKKITLECSQTMGHDKMYWYQQDPGMELHLIHYSYGVNSTEKGDLSSESTVSRIRTEHFPLTLESARPSHTSQYLCASWGEANEQFFGPGTRLTVL.